This T cell receptor beta chain stems from a study of cytomegalovirus exposure and HLA in healthy donors. In the study overall: From HLA-typed donors, an early data release held tens of millions of unique TCRs. Study conclusions and caveats: TRBV6-2, TRBV6-3 and some other V segments were excluded as indistinguishable.

Concerning this clone itself: Its antigen is currently unknown.

This CDR3 contains 13 residues. Per the germline V gene, CDR1 is SGHNT and CDR2 is YYREEE (reference sequence). The germline V and J ends were trimmed by 1 base and 8 bases, with 10 bases remaining between them. The PCR made use of 60 Vbeta and 13 Jbeta primers. Profiling relied on immunoSEQ multiplex PCR, and the TCRdb table lists in-frame clones only, not all of them. Seen in this sample are tens of thousands of clones; the ten most common clones hold about 12%. The chain recombines TRBV5-4 with TRBJ2-1, with a tentative D call TRBD1 (6 bases). The sample comprised PBMCs. This TCR derives from a woman in her fifties or sixties in good health and CMV-seropositive. CDR3 loop: CASSLYRVDEQFF. CDR3 DNA: TGTGCCAGCAGCTTGTACAGGGTTGATGAGCAGTTCTTC.